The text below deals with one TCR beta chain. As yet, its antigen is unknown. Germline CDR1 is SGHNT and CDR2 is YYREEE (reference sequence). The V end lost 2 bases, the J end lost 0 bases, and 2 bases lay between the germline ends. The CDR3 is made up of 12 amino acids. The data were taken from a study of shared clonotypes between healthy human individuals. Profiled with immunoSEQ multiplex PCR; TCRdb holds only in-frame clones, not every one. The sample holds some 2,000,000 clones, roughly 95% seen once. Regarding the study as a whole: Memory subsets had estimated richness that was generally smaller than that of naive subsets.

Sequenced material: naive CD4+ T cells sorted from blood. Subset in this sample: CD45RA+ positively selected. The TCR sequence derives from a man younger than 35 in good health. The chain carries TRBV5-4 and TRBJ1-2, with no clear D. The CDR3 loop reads CASSFSNYGYTF. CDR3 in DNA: TGTGCCAGCAGCTTCTCTAACTATGGCTACACCTTC.